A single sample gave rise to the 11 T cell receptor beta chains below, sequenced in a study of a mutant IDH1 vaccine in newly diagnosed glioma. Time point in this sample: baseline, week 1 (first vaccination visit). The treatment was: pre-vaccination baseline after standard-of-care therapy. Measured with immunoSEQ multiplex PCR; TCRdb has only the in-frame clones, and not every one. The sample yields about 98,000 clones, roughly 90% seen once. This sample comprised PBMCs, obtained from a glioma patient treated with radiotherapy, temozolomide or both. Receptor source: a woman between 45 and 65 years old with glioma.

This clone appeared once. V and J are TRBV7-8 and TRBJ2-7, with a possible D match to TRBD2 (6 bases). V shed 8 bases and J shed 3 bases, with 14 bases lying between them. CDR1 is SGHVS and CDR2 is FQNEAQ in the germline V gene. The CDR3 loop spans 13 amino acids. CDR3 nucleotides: TGTGCCAGCCGGGACTCGGGGAACTACGAGCAGTACTTC. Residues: CASRDSGNYEQYF.

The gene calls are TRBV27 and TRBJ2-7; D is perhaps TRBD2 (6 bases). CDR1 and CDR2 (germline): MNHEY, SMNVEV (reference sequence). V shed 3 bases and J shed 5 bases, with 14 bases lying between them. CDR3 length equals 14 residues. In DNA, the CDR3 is TGTGCCAGCAGTTTCACGGGAGCTGGGGACGAGCAGTACTTC. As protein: CASSFTGAGDEQYF.

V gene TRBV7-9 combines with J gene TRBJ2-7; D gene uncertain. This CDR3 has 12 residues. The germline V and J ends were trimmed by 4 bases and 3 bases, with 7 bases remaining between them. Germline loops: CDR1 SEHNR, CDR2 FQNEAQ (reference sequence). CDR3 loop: CASSSYNYEQYF. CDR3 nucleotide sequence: TGTGCCAGCAGCTCCTACAACTACGAGCAGTACTTC.

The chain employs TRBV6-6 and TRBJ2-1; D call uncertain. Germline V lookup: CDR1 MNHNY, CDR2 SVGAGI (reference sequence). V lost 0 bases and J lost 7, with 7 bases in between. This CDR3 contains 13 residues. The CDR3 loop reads CASSYSNPNEQFF. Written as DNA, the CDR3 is TGTGCCAGCAGTTACTCGAACCCTAATGAGCAGTTCTTC.

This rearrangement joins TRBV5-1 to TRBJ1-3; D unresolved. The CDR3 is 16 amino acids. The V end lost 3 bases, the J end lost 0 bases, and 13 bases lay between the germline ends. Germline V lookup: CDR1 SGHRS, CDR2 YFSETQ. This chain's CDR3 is CASSSEGTYSGNTIYF. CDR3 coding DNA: TGCGCCAGCAGCTCGGAGGGAACTTACTCTGGAAACACCATATATTTT.

The CDR3 is CASSTSVTDTQYF. For the CDR3, the DNA is TGTGCCAGCAGCACCTCGGTGACAGATACGCAGTATTTT. The rearrangement uses TRBV7-9 and TRBJ2-3, with no clear D. With 5 bases removed from V and 3 bases from J, the gap between germline ends came to 9 bases. Germline V gene data show CDR1 as SEHNR and CDR2 as FQNEAQ (reference sequence). The CDR3 covers 13 residues.

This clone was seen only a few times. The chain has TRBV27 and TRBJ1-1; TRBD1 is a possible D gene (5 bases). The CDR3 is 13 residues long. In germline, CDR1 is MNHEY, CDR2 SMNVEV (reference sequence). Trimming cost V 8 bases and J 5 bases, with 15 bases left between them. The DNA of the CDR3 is TGTGCCAGCTCTAAGGAGCGGGGGACTGAAGCTTTCTTT. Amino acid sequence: CASSKERGTEAFF.

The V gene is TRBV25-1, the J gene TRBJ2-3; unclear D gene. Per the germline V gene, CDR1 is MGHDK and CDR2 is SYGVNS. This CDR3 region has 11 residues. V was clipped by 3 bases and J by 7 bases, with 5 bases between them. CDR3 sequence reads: CASSDSNTQYF. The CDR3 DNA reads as TGTGCCAGCAGTGATTCAAATACGCAGTATTTT. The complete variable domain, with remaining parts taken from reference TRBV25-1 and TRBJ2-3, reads EADIYQTPRYLVIGTGKKITLECSQTMGHDKMYWYQQDPGMELHLIHYSYGVNSTEKGDLSSESTVSRIRTEHFPLTLESARPSHTSQYLCASSDSNTQYFGPGTRLTVL.

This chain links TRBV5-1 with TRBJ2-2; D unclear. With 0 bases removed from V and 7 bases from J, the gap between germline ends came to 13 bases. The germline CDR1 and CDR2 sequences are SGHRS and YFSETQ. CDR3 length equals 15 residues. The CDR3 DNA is TGCGCCAGCAGCTTGGACAGCTCGATTGGCGGGGAGCTGTTTTTT. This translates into CASSLDSSIGGELFF.

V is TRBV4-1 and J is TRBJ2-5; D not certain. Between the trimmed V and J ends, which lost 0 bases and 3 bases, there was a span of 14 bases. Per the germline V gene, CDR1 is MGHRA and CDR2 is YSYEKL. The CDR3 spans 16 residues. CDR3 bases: TGCGCCAGCAGCCAAGATCTAGGAGATGCCAAAGAGACCCAGTACTTC. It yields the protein CASSQDLGDAKETQYF.

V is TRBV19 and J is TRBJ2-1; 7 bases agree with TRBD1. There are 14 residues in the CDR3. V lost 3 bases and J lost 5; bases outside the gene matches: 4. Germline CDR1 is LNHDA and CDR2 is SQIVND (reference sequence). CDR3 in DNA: TGTGCCAGTAGTATGGGACAGCAAAACAATGAGCAGTTCTTC. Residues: CASSMGQQNNEQFF.